This TCR beta chain was identified in a study of blood T cell repertoires in COVID-19. In the study overall: The United States, Italy and Spain provided the acute and convalescent COVID-19 samples.

Original processing notes: By means of reference gene primer amplification, nucleated cell counts were estimated. Data came from immunoSEQ multiplex PCR; TCRdb stores just in-frame clones and leaves some out. V and J calls and clone size are copied from that table; D and trimming were computed from the DNA. The data show about 100,000 clones, with about 91% seen just once and under 6.5% held by the top ten. J lost 12 bases, V lost 5 bases, and 12 bases had no gene match. The CDR3 sequence is 14 residues long. Germline V gene lookup returns CDR1 SGHVS and CDR2 FNYEAQ. The gene calls are TRBV7-6 and TRBJ2-1; TRBD1 matches at 8 bases. This clonotype was obtained from a human donor in a cohort sampled during active COVID-19. Material: peripheral blood. In DNA, the CDR3 is TGTGCCAGCAGCACCAGCAGGGGGCGCGAAAGGCAGTTCTTC. The encoded protein is CASSTSRGRERQFF.